The rows below give T cell receptor beta chains drawn from one sample of a study of blood T cell repertoires in COVID-19. TCRdb's copy holds only in-frame clones and misses some; the assay was immunoSEQ multiplex PCR. This sample has nearly 350,000 clones, with over 70% found just once. Material for sequencing was peripheral blood. The receptors were sampled from a young man with active or convalescent COVID-19. Each CDR3 is given with its conserved first and last residue. A D gene is named only where the DNA matches it firmly. Clone size, where shown, is once, few, many, or a class for clones that have expanded.

TRBV5-1	NA	TRBJ2-5	NA	CASSFLGTLRNQETQYF	TGCGCCAGCAGCTTTCTTGGGACTCTCAGGAACCAAGAGACCCAGTACTTC
TRBV19	NA	TRBJ2-1	TRBD2	CASSLTSGRSYNEQFF	TGTGCCAGTAGTTTAACTAGCGGGAGATCTTACAATGAGCAGTTCTTC
TRBV7-9	once	TRBJ1-5	TRBD1	CASSQKGADQPQHF	TGTGCCAGCAGCCAGAAGGGGGCGGATCAGCCCCAGCATTTT
TRBV7-8	once	TRBJ2-1	NA	CASSLSVSSYNEQFF	TGTGCCAGCAGCTTATCGGTAAGCTCCTACAATGAGCAGTTCTTC
TRBV11-2	NA	TRBJ2-7	TRBD2	CASSGGGLARLF	TGTGCCAGCAGCGGAGGTGGACTAGCGCGCCTGTTC
TRBV4-1	NA	TRBJ1-1	NA	CASSQVPRAPEAFF	TGCGCCAGCAGCCAAGTCCCCAGGGCCCCTGAAGCTTTCTTT
TRBV2	NA	TRBJ1-2	NA	CASLRTENYGYTF	TGTGCCAGCCTTAGGACAGAAAACTATGGCTACACCTTC
TRBV4-3	NA	TRBJ2-3	NA	CASSQNTQTDTQYF	TGCGCCAGCAGCCAAAACACCCAGACAGATACGCAGTATTTT
TRBV18	NA	TRBJ2-1	NA	CASSLASNEQFF	TGTGCCAGCTCCCTAGCCTCCAATGAGCAGTTCTTC
TRBV5-4	NA	TRBJ2-3	TRBD2	CASSLPSGATDTQYF	TGTGCCAGCAGCTTGCCTAGCGGGGCTACAGATACGCAGTATTTT
TRBV3-1/TRBV3-2	NA	TRBJ1-2	TRBD1	CASSLGQGEDYGYTF	TGTGCCAGCAGCCTCGGACAGGGGGAAGACTATGGCTACACCTTC
TRBV4-1	NA	TRBJ2-7	NA	CASSQDWPGSSYEQYF	TGCGCCAGCAGCCAAGATTGGCCGGGATCATCCTACGAGCAGTACTTC
TRBV29-1	NA	TRBJ2-7	TRBD1	CSVEVTGDHEQYF	TGCAGCGTTGAAGTCACAGGGGACCACGAGCAGTACTTC
TRBV6-5	NA	TRBJ2-3	NA	CASSSRTEAPGTQYF	TGTGCCAGCAGTTCCCGGACAGAGGCGCCAGGTACGCAGTATTTT
TRBV11-2	NA	TRBJ1-6	NA	CASSLVTDNSPLHF	TGTGCCAGCAGCTTAGTAACAGATAATTCACCCCTCCACTTT